This is a list of T cell receptor beta chains from one sample in a study of shared clonotypes between healthy human individuals. Profiled with immunoSEQ multiplex PCR; TCRdb holds only in-frame clones, not every one. The sample has fewer than 500,000 clones; 60% to 80% are singletons. The sequencing sample was made of PBMCs. The receptors come from a woman aged 40 to 50 in good health. Some clones in this sample may be carry-over from other donors' samples. Both conserved end residues are part of each CDR3. D genes are given only for firm matches. The listing skips clone size in some rows; elsewhere it reads once, few, many or a size class.

NA	13	TRBV7-2	TRBJ2-1	NA	TGTGCCAGCAGCTTGGGCTCCTACAATGAGCAGTTCTTC	CASSLGSYNEQFF
NA	13	TRBV2	TRBJ1-1	TRBD1	TGTGCCAGCGGGGGACAGATGAACACTGAAGCTTTCTTT	CASGGQMNTEAFF
NA	12	TRBV29-1	TRBJ2-7	NA	TGCAGCGTTGGAGACAGCACCTACGAGCAGTACTTC	CSVGDSTYEQYF
NA	14	TRBV28	TRBJ2-4	NA	TGTGCCAGCGGGCCGACAGTAACCAAAAACATTCAGTACTTC	CASGPTVTKNIQYF
NA	14	TRBV9	TRBJ2-1	TRBD2	TGTGCCAGCAGCGTAGAGGGACTACCCAATGAGCAGTTCTTC	CASSVEGLPNEQFF
NA	17	TRBV11-2	TRBJ2-1	NA	TGTGCCAGCAGCTTAGATGGTGGGCGGGCCGCATACAATGAGCAGTTCTTC	CASSLDGGRAAYNEQFF
NA	14	TRBV19	TRBJ2-7	NA	TGTGCCAGTAGCACGGACCTGAATCGGGTCGAGCAGTACTTC	CASSTDLNRVEQYF
NA	12	TRBV10-3	TRBJ1-2	NA	TGTGCCATCAGTGAGCAGGGGTATGGCTACACCTTC	CAISEQGYGYTF
NA	15	TRBV18	TRBJ1-1	TRBD1	TGTGCCAGCTCACCACAGAAGACAGGGGACACTGAAGCTTTCTTT	CASSPQKTGDTEAFF
NA	14	TRBV6-5	TRBJ1-6	NA	TGTGCCAGCAGTACGACAGTAGATAATTCACCCCTCCACTTT	CASSTTVDNSPLHF
NA	15	TRBV28	TRBJ2-7	NA	TGTGCCAGCACCCCCGGGGGACAGCGCTATTACGAGCAGTACTTC	CASTPGGQRYYEQYF
NA	14	TRBV30	TRBJ2-7	TRBD2	TGTGCCTGGACCGCCGAGCGGGACTCCTACGAGCAGTACTTC	CAWTAERDSYEQYF
NA	15	TRBV28	TRBJ1-5	NA	TGTGCCAGCAGTTTACCAGGGGAGAGCAATCAGCCCCAGCATTTT	CASSLPGESNQPQHF
NA	13	TRBV28	TRBJ1-5	NA	TGTGCCAGCAGATCTCGTCGGCCCTCGACCCAGCATTTT	CASRSRRPSTQHF
NA	14	TRBV25-1	TRBJ1-6	TRBD1	TGTGCCAGCAGTCGGACAGGCTATAATTCACCCCTCCACTTT	CASSRTGYNSPLHF
NA	13	TRBV6-6	TRBJ1-2	NA	TGTGCCAGCAGACAGGGTTTAAACTATGGCTACACCTTC	CASRQGLNYGYTF
NA	19	TRBV28	TRBJ2-7	TRBD1	TGTGCCAGCAGTCCGTTACCGGGACAGGGATCAAAAGGGTACTACGAGCAGTACTTC	CASSPLPGQGSKGYYEQYF
NA	13	TRBV10-3	TRBJ1-2	NA	TGTGCCATCAGTAGTGGGGATTTTTATGGCTACACCTTC	CAISSGDFYGYTF
NA	14	TRBV2	TRBJ1-1	NA	TGTGCCAGCAGTGTATCGGGGACGGACACTGAAGCTTTCTTT	CASSVSGTDTEAFF
many	13	TRBV28	TRBJ1-1	NA	TGTGCCAGCAGAGAACAGACGAACACTGAAGCTTTCTTT	CASREQTNTEAFF
NA	13	TRBV5-8	TRBJ2-3	NA	TGTGCCAGCCTCCGGTCGAGCACAGATACGCAGTATTTT	CASLRSSTDTQYF
few	14	TRBV10-1	TRBJ2-7	NA	TGCGCCAGCAGTGAGTCTTCACAGAGCGCCGAGCAGTACTTC	CASSESSQSAEQYF
many	14	TRBV2	TRBJ2-7	NA	TGTGCCAGCAGTGAGGAGGGGGTCTCCTACGAGCAGTACTTC	CASSEEGVSYEQYF